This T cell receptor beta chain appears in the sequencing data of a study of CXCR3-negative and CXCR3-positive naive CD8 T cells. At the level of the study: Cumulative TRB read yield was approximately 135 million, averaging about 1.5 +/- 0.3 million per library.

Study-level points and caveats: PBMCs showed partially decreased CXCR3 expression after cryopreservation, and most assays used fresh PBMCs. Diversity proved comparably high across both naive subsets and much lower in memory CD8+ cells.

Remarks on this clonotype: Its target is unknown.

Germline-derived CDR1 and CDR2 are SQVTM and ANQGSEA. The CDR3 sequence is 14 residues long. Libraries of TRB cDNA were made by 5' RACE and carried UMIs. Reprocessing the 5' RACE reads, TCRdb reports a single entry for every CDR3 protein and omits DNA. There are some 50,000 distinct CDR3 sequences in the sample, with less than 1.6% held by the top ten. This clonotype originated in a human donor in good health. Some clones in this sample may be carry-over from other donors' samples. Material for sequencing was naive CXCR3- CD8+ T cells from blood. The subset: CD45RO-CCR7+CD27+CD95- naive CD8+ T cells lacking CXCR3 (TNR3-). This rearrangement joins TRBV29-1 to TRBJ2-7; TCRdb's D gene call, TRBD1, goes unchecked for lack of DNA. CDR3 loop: CSASPGTDIYEQYF.